This TCR beta chain was retrieved from a study of immune heterogeneity within non-small cell lung tumors. Turning to the study itself: Among the tumors, a few were squamous cell carcinomas, under 13 were non-squamous carcinomas and 1 was not otherwise specified. Study results and caveats: Identical dominant CDR3 beta clonotypes recurred across a patient's tumor sites, together with site-unique high-frequency clones.

Comment on this clonotype: What it binds is not known.

V lost 0 bases to trimming and J lost 5 bases, with 13 bases between them. Germline values: CDR1 SGHNT, CDR2 YYREEE (reference sequence). This CDR3 is 15 amino acids long. Template input, which was bulk tumor genomic DNA, totaled 450 to 600 ng per sample. Multiple widely separated biopsies were taken from each primary tumor at surgery. Enrolled individuals presented with untreated, newly diagnosed non-small cell lung cancer and received curative surgery. There were over twelve donors in total. They were all newly diagnosed non-small cell lung cancer patients undergoing surgery with curative intent. A first 10-cycle multiplex round used 32 V-gene and 13 J-gene primers on TCR beta CDR3. TCRdb independently ran MiXCR on the multiplex PCR reads; one entry per CDR3 protein. The sample contains 9,500 to 10,000 distinct CDR3 sequences, more than 25% of which appear only once.

The TCR sequence derives from a man aged 55 to 70 with non-small cell lung cancer. This chain connects TRBV5-4 to TRBJ2-3; D remains unclear. Input material: lung tumor tissue. DNA of the CDR3: TGTGCCAGCAGCTTGGTGTCCTCCCTTGGAGATACGCAGTATTTT. Its translation: CASSLVSSLGDTQYF.